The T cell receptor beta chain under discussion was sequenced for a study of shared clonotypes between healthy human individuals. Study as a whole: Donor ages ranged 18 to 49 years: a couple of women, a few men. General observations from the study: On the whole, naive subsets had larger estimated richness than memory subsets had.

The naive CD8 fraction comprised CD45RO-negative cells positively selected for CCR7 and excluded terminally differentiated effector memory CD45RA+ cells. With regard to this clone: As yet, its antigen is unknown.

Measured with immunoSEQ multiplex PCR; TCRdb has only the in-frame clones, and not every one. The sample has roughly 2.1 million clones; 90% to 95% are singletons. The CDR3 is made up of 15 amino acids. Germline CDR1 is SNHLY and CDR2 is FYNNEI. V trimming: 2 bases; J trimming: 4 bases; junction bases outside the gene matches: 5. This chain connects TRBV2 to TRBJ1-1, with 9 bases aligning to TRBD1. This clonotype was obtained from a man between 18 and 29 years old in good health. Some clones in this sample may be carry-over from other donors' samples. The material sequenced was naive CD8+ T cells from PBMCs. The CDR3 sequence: CASSELDRGGTEAFF. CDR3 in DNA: TGTGCCAGCAGTGAACTGGACAGGGGAGGCACTGAAGCTTTCTTT.